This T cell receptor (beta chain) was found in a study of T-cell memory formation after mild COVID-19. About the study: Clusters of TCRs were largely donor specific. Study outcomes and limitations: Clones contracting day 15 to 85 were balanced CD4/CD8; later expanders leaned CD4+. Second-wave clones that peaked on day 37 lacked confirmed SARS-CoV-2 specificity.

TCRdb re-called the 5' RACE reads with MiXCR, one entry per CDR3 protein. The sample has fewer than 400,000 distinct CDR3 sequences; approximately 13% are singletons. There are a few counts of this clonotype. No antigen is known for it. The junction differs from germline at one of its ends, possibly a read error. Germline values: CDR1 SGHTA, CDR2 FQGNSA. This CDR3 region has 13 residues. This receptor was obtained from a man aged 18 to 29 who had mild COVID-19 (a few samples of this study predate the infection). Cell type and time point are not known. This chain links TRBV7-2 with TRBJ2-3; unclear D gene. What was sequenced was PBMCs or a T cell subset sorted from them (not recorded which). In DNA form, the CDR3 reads TGTGCCAGCAGCGTAGCTGGCGCAGATACGCAGTATTTT. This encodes CASSVAGADTQYF.